This TCR beta chain was captured by sequencing in a study of T-cell reconstitution after alpha-beta-depleted transplantation in children. The study, taken as a whole, reports: Surviving thymic progenitors and recipient T cells were the source of high TCRbeta diversity at day 60 in some patients. A year had passed since transplant, and T-cell counts and diversity by then came mostly from newly produced T cells. The origin of alpha-beta T cells about two months after transplant was reportedly several hundred expanded graft clones.

The CDR3 contains 15 residues. Trimming cost V 4 bases and J 5 bases; bases outside gene matches: 6. Per the germline V gene, CDR1 is LGHNA and CDR2 is YNFKEQ. As for this clonotype: Its antigen is not known.

Molecular barcoding with unique molecular identifiers was used for the TCRbeta library. TCRdb itself ran the PCR reads through MiXCR, one entry per CDR3 protein. The sample includes tens of thousands of distinct CDR3 sequences, 5% to 7% seen only once; the top ten take roughly 7%. The V call is TRBV4-2, the J call TRBJ2-1; the match to TRBD1 covers 9 bases. This specimen was PBMCs, mostly from graft donor cells, taken 180 days after TCRalphabeta/CD19-depleted stem cell transplant. The receptor's source is a male patient aged 10 to 17 who had a stem cell transplant for acute myeloid leukemia, so the T cells may come from the graft donor. The CDR3 nucleotides read TGTGCCAGCAGCCCTGGACAGGGGCGTCACAATGAGCAGTTCTTC. Residues: CASSPGQGRHNEQFF.